Each of the 14 T cell receptor beta chains below was sequenced from the same sample in a study of lymphopenia after photon versus proton radiotherapy. Some clones are missing from TCRdb's copy, which holds only in-frame ones; the method was immunoSEQ multiplex PCR. The sample records 55,000 to 70,000 clones, 85% to 95% being singletons. The sample consisted of peripheral blood, taken from a patient treated with photon-based radiotherapy. These receptors were collected from a woman in her thirties or forties with cholangiocarcinoma.

The chain couples TRBV20-1 to TRBJ1-1; D unclear. This CDR3 is 11 amino acids long. V lost 5 bases, J lost 4 bases, and 8 bases lay in between. CDR1 is DFQATT and CDR2 is SNEGSKA in the germline V gene (reference sequence). This CDR3 is CSAYKITEAFF. The CDR3 DNA follows: TGCAGTGCTTACAAGATCACTGAAGCTTTCTTT.

The chain uses TRBV9 and TRBJ1-3, with 7 bases matching TRBD1. The CDR3 spans 15 residues. Germline loops: CDR1 SGDLS, CDR2 YYNGEE. J was trimmed by 2 bases and V by 0 bases; bases with no gene match: 2. The CDR3 spells CASSVATGAGNTIYF. The CDR3 region has the DNA TGTGCCAGCAGCGTAGCTACAGGGGCTGGAAACACCATATATTTT.

The chain uses TRBV6-1 and TRBJ1-3, with no clear D. Germline assignment: CDR1 MNHNS and CDR2 SASEGT. V dropped 4 bases and J dropped 4 bases, with 14 bases sitting between them. The CDR3 covers 15 residues. The CDR3 region is CASSAIPGLGNTIYF. CDR3 DNA: TGTGCCAGCAGTGCTATTCCGGGCCTGGGAAACACCATATATTTT.

The chain employs TRBV30 and TRBJ2-3; the match to TRBD1 covers 8 bases. The J segment lost 3 bases and the V segment lost 3 bases, leaving 8 bases of the junction unmatched. The length of the CDR3 is 15 residues. From germline, CDR1 is GTSNPN and CDR2 SVGIG (reference sequence). CDR3: CAWRSDRAWTDTQYF. For the CDR3, the DNA is TGTGCCTGGAGGTCGGACAGGGCTTGGACAGATACGCAGTATTTT.

The V gene is TRBV7-8, the J gene TRBJ2-7, with D perhaps being TRBD1 or TRBD2 (5 bases each). Germline CDR1 reads SGHVS; CDR2 reads FQNEAQ. V was cut by 5 bases and J by 0 bases, with 14 bases left in between. The CDR3 has 15 residues. CDR3 sequence reads: CASSQGDLSSYEQYF. CDR3 DNA sequence: TGTGCCAGCAGCCAAGGGGACCTGAGCTCCTACGAGCAGTACTTC.

This sequence joins TRBV6-5 and TRBJ2-7, with D uncertain. Germline CDR1 is MNHEY and CDR2 is SVGAGI. The V and J ends lost 0 bases and 7 bases respectively, with 13 bases between them. The CDR3 length is 14 residues. This CDR3 is CASSYSIQSVEQYF. Written as DNA, the CDR3 is TGTGCCAGCAGTTACTCGATTCAGAGCGTGGAGCAGTACTTC.

The chain carries TRBV15 and TRBJ2-7; no clear D gene. This CDR3 has 14 residues. Germline CDR1 LNHNV, CDR2 YYDKDF (reference sequence). V lost 1 base and J 5 bases, leaving 12 bases between the germline ends. CDR3 sequence: CATSRVRNWDEQYF. The CDR3 DNA is TGTGCCACCAGCAGAGTCAGGAATTGGGACGAGCAGTACTTC.

The chain is built from TRBV11-2 and TRBJ1-4, with 7 nucleotides matching TRBD1. Per the germline V gene, CDR1 is SGHAT and CDR2 is FQNNGV. The CDR3 extends over 16 amino acids. Trimming at V came to 3 bases and at J to 0 bases, leaving 4 bases not matched to a gene. CDR3 in DNA: TGTGCCAGCAGCTTGGGACAGCTCACAACTAATGAAAAACTGTTTTTT. Translating it yields CASSLGQLTTNEKLFF.

This clone was observed once. The rearrangement joins TRBV6-1 to TRBJ2-5; the D gene is possibly TRBD1 (5 bases). There are 14 residues in the CDR3. Germline V gene sequence: CDR1 MNHNS, CDR2 SASEGT. V was cut by 6 bases and J by 5 bases, with 16 bases left in between. CDR3 bases: TGTGCCAGCAGAGGGGTGGGGAAGGTGGAGACCCAGTACTTC. Translating it yields CASRGVGKVETQYF.

This chain connects TRBV9 to TRBJ2-7; D gene unclear. CDR1 is SGDLS and CDR2 is YYNGEE in the germline V gene. Trimming removed 4 bases from V and 4 bases from J, with 12 bases in between. The CDR3 sequence is 13 residues long. The CDR3 DNA follows: TGTGCCAGCAGCCCATCTATCCCTTACGAGCAGTACTTC. As protein: CASSPSIPYEQYF.

J is TRBJ2-1 and V is TRBV6-5, with a weak D call TRBD2 (5 bases). Germline CDR1 MNHEY, CDR2 SVGAGI. This CDR3 contains 15 residues. The V and J ends lost 6 bases and 4 bases respectively, with 16 bases between them. The CDR3 region has the DNA TGTGCCAGCAGAGTTACCCCGGACTCTTACAATGAGCAGTTCTTC. Encoded protein: CASRVTPDSYNEQFF.

The rearrangement links TRBV5-6 to TRBJ1-1, with 7 bases lining up with TRBD1. V dropped 4 bases and J dropped 2; count of bases not matched to a gene: 11. The CDR3 spans 16 residues. Looked up from germline, CDR1 is SGHDT and CDR2 is YYEEEE. The CDR3 protein is CASSLSLKGANTEAFF. For the CDR3, the DNA is TGTGCCAGCAGCCTTTCCCTCAAGGGGGCCAACACTGAAGCTTTCTTT.

This rearrangement joins TRBV5-6 to TRBJ2-2; D call uncertain. The CDR3 extends over 13 amino acids. Looked up from germline, CDR1 is SGHDT and CDR2 is YYEEEE. The germline V and J ends were trimmed by 4 bases and 7 bases, with 11 bases remaining between them. DNA of the CDR3: TGTGCCAGCAGCAGGGTTGTCAGCGGGGAGCTGTTTTTT. This codes for CASSRVVSGELFF. Variable domain in full (rest from reference TRBV5-6 and TRBJ2-2): DAGVTQSPTHLIKTRGQQVTLRCSPKSGHDTVSWYQQALGQGPQFIFQYYEEEERQRGNFPDRFSGHQFPNYSSELNVNALLLGDSALYLCASSRVVSGELFFGEGSRLTVL.

This chain uses TRBV7-9 with TRBJ1-2; no clear D. The V end was cut by 2 bases, the J end by 7 bases, with 20 bases between. This CDR3 is built from 16 residues. CDR1 is SEHNR and CDR2 is FQNEAQ in the germline V gene (reference sequence). The CDR3 region is CASSLIQAPESGGYTF. The CDR3 DNA is TGTGCCAGCAGCTTAATTCAGGCCCCCGAGTCGGGTGGCTACACCTTC.